This entry is about one T cell receptor beta chain. Its antigen is currently not known. Base qualities were left out, and no much larger clone turns up one base away. The sample comes from a study of cytomegalovirus exposure and HLA in healthy donors (dated 2017 in TCRdb). For the study in its entirety: According to a later analysis, the 110 or so validation repertoires were produced on the same platform as the 666 repertoires of the first cohort. The study aimed to test whether signatures of past pathogen exposure could be identified by cataloging public T cell receptors. Besides the first cohort of around 700 subjects, a separate validation cohort made up of over 100 different subjects was used. To predict cytomegalovirus infection status, the study combined high-throughput TCR immunosequencing, statistical association of individual TCRs with disease status, and machine learning. Points the paper makes about the study in general: A later analysis had no HLA typing for the validation cohort, so co-occurrence there was scored across all 110 or so repertoires. Subsequent analysis determined that TCRs grouped into clusters in the first cohort also showed a tendency toward co-occurrence across the 120 validation repertoires, and 90% to 95% of cluster scores exceeded 0. While some public TCRs were present in many individuals, most TCR sequences turned up only very rarely across donors. In both the original and validation cohorts, the classifier was reported to diagnose cytomegalovirus status with high specificity and sensitivity. It was suggested by the authors that the approach could potentially be generalized to other disease states and immunological phenotypes. In vitro tests confirmed that a few of the cytomegalovirus-associated TCR beta chains recognize cytomegalovirus antigens. The study listed 150 to 200 TCR beta chains as associated with cytomegalovirus.

The method behind the library was the immunoSEQ multiplex PCR assay. Per the source publication's procedure: A statistical classification framework was built for diagnosing cytomegalovirus status from the catalog of TCR beta chain sequences. Imported from immuneACCESS, the table was reduced by TCRdb to in-frame sequences with V and J called. These copies leave out some clones; in studies compared against another copy, an unresolved V gene accounts for under half, and the cause of the remainder is not known. From that table come the V and J calls and clone size; the DNA was used to work out D and trimming. For this sample the table gives 150,000 to 200,000 clones, of which more than 75% were detected only once. In total, the top ten clones hold more than 1.4% of the sample. The CDR3 holds 17 amino acids from the cysteine to the phenylalanine. The kept DNA is CDR3 alone, 51 bases in frame from the first base. Trimming costs V 0 bases and J 0 bases, and their ends lie 12 bases apart. The germline V gene yields ENHRY for CDR1 and SYGVKD for CDR2.

Separate from the roughly 630-subject first cohort, the validation cohort of 95 to 150 subjects was the group to which the donors belonged. The chain couples TRBV10-3 to TRBJ1-3; the D segment could be TRBD1, given 5 matching bases. The sequencing sample was made of PBMCs. The sequence came from a woman under 30 in good health and CMV-seronegative. The nucleotide sequence reads as follows: TGTGCCATCAGTGAGTCGGGGCAGAGCTCCTCTGGAAACACCATATATTTT. This encodes CAISESGQSSSGNTIYF.